The 5 T cell receptor beta chains given below trace back to one sample, sequenced in a study of shared clonotypes between healthy human individuals. The assay was immunoSEQ multiplex PCR, and TCRdb's table has in-frame clones only and misses some. Of 2 million to 3 million clones listed, approximately 94% are singletons. Specimen: naive CD4+ T cells from PBMCs. Subset described: CD45RA+ positively selected. All receptors come from a man between 18 and 29 years old in good health. Some clones in this sample may be carry-over from other donors' samples.

This chain links TRBV6-1 with TRBJ2-7; D uncertain. Germline values: CDR1 MNHNS, CDR2 SASEGT. V shed 4 bases and J shed 3 bases, with 4 bases lying between them. There are 11 residues in the CDR3. CDR3 amino acids: CASSAHYEQYF. CDR3 coding DNA: TGTGCCAGCAGTGCCCACTACGAGCAGTACTTC.

On this clone itself: No conserved phenylalanine or tryptophan ends this CDR3, so it is likely a read error. Because the CDR3's place on the DNA is in doubt, the DNA is left out and the CDR3 is given as listed by TCRdb. This chain connects TRBV5-3 to TRBJ1-4; the table assigns TRBD1, which was not confirmed against the DNA. TRBV5-3 qualifies as an ORF whose function is uncertain. The CDR3 comprises 11 residues, both ends counted. CDR3 sequence: CARSFRQGAKK.

V gene TRBV7-3 combines with J gene TRBJ2-3, with 8 bases fitting TRBD2. Germline V CDR1 and CDR2: SGHTA, FQGTGA. The J segment lost 1 base and the V segment lost 6 bases, leaving 9 bases of the junction unmatched. This CDR3 contains 16 residues. The CDR3 DNA is TGTGCCAGCAGGCGGGGCGGAGCGGGGGGCACAGATACGCAGTATTTT. As protein: CASRRGGAGGTDTQYF.

Here the CDR3 DNA reads TGCGCCAGCTGCCGGGACAGAAGTTATAATTCACCCCTCCACTTT. It encodes CASCRDRSYNSPLHF. V and J are TRBV5-1 and TRBJ1-6; 7 bases agree with TRBD1. This CDR3 is built from 15 residues. The germline V gene has CDR1 SGHRS and CDR2 YFSETQ. V lost 7 bases and J lost 4; bases outside the gene matches: 8. Looking up the rest from reference TRBV5-1 and TRBJ1-6 gives the full variable domain: KAGVTQTPRYLIKTRGQQVTLSCSPISGHRSVSWYQQTPGQGLQFLFEYFSETQRNKGNFPGRFSGRQFSNSRSEMNVSTLELGDSALYLCASCRDRSYNSPLHFGNGTRLTVT.

The gene calls are TRBV28 and TRBJ1-5, with D perhaps matching TRBD1 (6 bases). Trimming stripped 6 bases from V and 4 bases from J, with 19 bases between. This CDR3 spans 16 amino acids. Looked up from germline, CDR1 is MDHEN and CDR2 is SYDVKM. For the CDR3, the DNA is TGTGCCAGCAGAAGGGGGAGACAGGCAGGTAATCAGCCCCAGCATTTT. It translates to CASRRGRQAGNQPQHF.